There are a few counts of the clone carrying this TCR beta chain. Antigen unknown. Compared with germline, one end of the junction differs, possibly owing to a read error. These data belong to a study of T cell repertoires in cytomegalovirus infection. Study-wide background: Shared public TCR beta signatures pointed to both CMV infection and a matching HLA type. Study-wide points: The ex vivo response showed dominance by HLA-C-restricted CMV-specific TCR beta clonotypes. Based on cumulative public TCR beta family frequency, carriers of CMV plus the relevant HLA were identified.

TCRdb used MiXCR to reprocess the reads, holding one entry per CDR3 protein. The sample consists of some 500,000 distinct CDR3 sequences, more than 30% of them appearing once. The CDR3 is 11 residues long. The chain carries TRBV23-1 and TRBJ2-7; D not resolved. TRBV23-1 is an ORF, with its function uncertain. The sequence was obtained from a human donor in good health (CMV status not recorded). Some clones in this sample may be carry-over from other donors' samples. The sequenced sample was cultured PBMCs, obtained from culture after CMV antigen stimulation. CDR3 in amino acids: CASSPSNEQYF. The DNA for the CDR3 is TGCGCCAGCAGTCCCTCCAACGAGCAGTACTTC.